This is a list of T cell receptor beta chains from one sample in a study of blood T cell repertoires in COVID-19. TCRdb's table, derived via immunoSEQ multiplex PCR, lists solely in-frame clones and lacks some. Of some 490,000 clones listed, roughly 85% are singletons. The sample was peripheral blood. The receptors were sampled from a human donor in a cohort sampled during active COVID-19. Both conserved end residues are trimmed from each CDR3.

TRBV6-2/TRBV6-3	TRBJ2-1	ASSYSTGGSYEQF
TRBV7-2	TRBJ2-3	ASSLQSTDTQY
TRBV4-1	TRBJ2-1	ASSQRLAGVSYNEQF
TRBV6-6	TRBJ1-5	ASTPGVGNQPQH
TRBV18	TRBJ1-5	ASSPKGFSSNQPQH
TRBV5-1	TRBJ2-2	ASSLGANGELF
TRBV30	TRBJ1-5	AWSVRSSGPQH
TRBV7-2	TRBJ2-7	ASSQDRSSYEQY
TRBV29-1	TRBJ2-1	SAFWGGNEQF
TRBV7-9	TRBJ2-1	ASSRTVAGGEQF
TRBV25-1	TRBJ1-1	ASSELYSRVEAF
TRBV19	TRBJ2-7	ASSRGQGSYEQY
TRBV19	TRBJ2-1	ASSIIGLAGNEQF
TRBV20-1	TRBJ1-1	SASPPGQGKTEAF
TRBV5-1	TRBJ2-3	ASSSDRGGDTQY
TRBV25-1	TRBJ1-1	ASSSLPTEAF
TRBV6-5	TRBJ1-1	ASRKGARGTEAF
TRBV3-1/TRBV3-2	TRBJ2-6	ASSQVRAGLSGANVLT
TRBV5-6	TRBJ1-2	ASNPTGVDYGYT
TRBV9	TRBJ1-2	ASSVAAHPYGYT
TRBV3-1/TRBV3-2	TRBJ1-5	ASSQGGSQPQH
TRBV5-6	TRBJ1-5	ASSKTGSDNQPQH
TRBV5-1	TRBJ2-5	ASSAGQGSETQY
TRBV18	TRBJ1-2	ASSPPVGGAPGYT
TRBV24-1	TRBJ1-2	ATSRPGEYGYT
TRBV6-5	TRBJ1-1	ASSSRGGNTEAF
TRBV5-1	TRBJ2-7	ASSAGLAGTLSSYEQY
TRBV27	TRBJ2-7	ASSLGAPGLYNYEQY
TRBV11-3	TRBJ2-7	ASSLRGGSSYEQY
TRBV7-2	TRBJ2-2	ASSSQTGVFTGELF
TRBV6-5	TRBJ1-1	ASSPSNTEAF
TRBV30	TRBJ2-2	AWAPGLNTGELF
TRBV4-1	TRBJ1-4	ASSLSGTRGKKLF
TRBV7-9	TRBJ2-7	ASSLEGFEQY
TRBV29-1	TRBJ2-3	SVEPGQGTDTQY
TRBV3-1/TRBV3-2	TRBJ2-7	ASSLNGNTGEQY
TRBV5-4	TRBJ2-3	ASSPSSGRATDTQY
TRBV4-2	TRBJ1-1	ASSQTAESEAF
TRBV19	TRBJ1-3	ASSDPDIAGNTIY
TRBV24-1	TRBJ1-2	ATSDSGTGVEGYT
TRBV11-1	TRBJ1-2	ASSSYGGESGYT
TRBV27	TRBJ1-4	ASRRGGWREKLF
TRBV6-1	TRBJ2-1	ASSESAGANNEQF
TRBV7-7	TRBJ2-3	ASAEGTRSGTDTQY
TRBV7-9	TRBJ2-1	ASSRAGGQYNEQF
TRBV30	TRBJ2-7	AWSQGYEQY
TRBV7-2	TRBJ1-2	ASIVQGKSYGYT
TRBV28	TRBJ1-5	ASSYGSLIGQPQH
TRBV10-3	TRBJ1-3	AISERQLSHSGNTIY
TRBV19	TRBJ1-5	ASSSSWDREGKPQH
TRBV4-1	TRBJ1-1	ASSQEGVGRAAEAF
TRBV7-9	TRBJ2-5	ASSSEKTQY
TRBV7-6	TRBJ2-4	ASSPKTSGTKNIQY
TRBV3-1/TRBV3-2	TRBJ1-2	ASSHPDRDYGYT
TRBV5-8	TRBJ1-1	ASSLGVGQGVTEAF
TRBV30	TRBJ1-1	AWSPQGKVTEAF
TRBV5-1	TRBJ1-6	ASSLQPDNSPLH